This TCR beta chain was found in a study of control samples from healthy donors and cancer patients. Repertoires were generated with immunoSEQ multiplex PCR, while TCRdb's copy carries only in-frame clones and drops some. The table records roughly 130,000 clones, about 95% of them present only once. The CDR3 runs to 14 residues. V lost 3 bases, J lost 8 bases, and 9 bases stayed unmatched. CDR1 is SGHRS and CDR2 is YFSETQ in the germline V gene. The material sequenced was blood. The sequence came from a man aged 25-45 years in good health. The rearrangement links TRBV5-1 to TRBJ1-2; TRBD1 matches at 8 bases. For the CDR3, the DNA is TGCGCCAGCAGCTCCGGGACAGGTCGGGAGGGCTACACCTTC. Translated: CASSSGTGREGYTF.